This TCR beta chain appears in the sequencing data of a study of shared clonotypes between healthy human individuals. Study as a whole: Those who served as donors were a couple of women and a few men between the ages of 18 and 49.

Using immunoSEQ multiplex PCR, the repertoire was profiled, and TCRdb retains in-frame clones only, with some absent. This sample has around 2.3 million clones, with roughly 95% found just once. Sequencing input: naive CD4+ T cells sorted from blood. Specified subset: CD45RA+ positively selected. The sequence was obtained from a man between 18 and 35 years old in good health.

CDR3 nucleotides: TGTGCCATCAACGAGGACAGGGTGGAGCCCCAGCATTTT. Protein product: CAINEDRVEPQHF. This sequence joins TRBV10-3 and TRBJ1-5, with 8 bases identical to TRBD1. The junction had 7 bases not matched to a gene; V was cut back by 7 bases and J by 8 bases. CDR1 and CDR2 (germline): ENHRY, SYGVKD. This CDR3 region has 13 residues.